The following is a T cell receptor (beta chain) sequence with its context. The antigen is not known. At one end, the junction sequence differs from germline, possibly due to a read error. These data belong to a study of T cell responses to AZD1222 COVID-19 vaccine. Notes on the study in general: The study identified only a handful of AZD1222 recipients as seropositive at baseline.

Produced via immunoSEQ multiplex PCR; TCRdb's table is partial and in-frame only. This sample yields over 120,000 clones, of which approximately 89% are seen a single time; 1.5% to 2% belongs to the top ten. In germline, CDR1 is MNHNS, CDR2 SASEGT. CDR3 length: 15 amino acids. Second-dose intervals of approximately 4 or approximately 12 weeks were pooled. This sample comprised peripheral blood, obtained 28 days after the second AZD1222 dose. This clonotype was obtained from an adult who received the AZD1222 COVID-19 vaccine. The genes are TRBV6-1 and TRBJ1-2; D possibly corresponds to TRBD1 (6 bases). The CDR3 DNA sequence: TGTGCCAGCAGTAAAGCCCCAGGGGACGGCTATGGCTACACCTTC. Its protein product is CASSKAPGDGYGYTF.